This section outlines one T cell receptor (beta chain) sequence together with its context. This entry belongs to a study of control samples from healthy donors and cancer patients. Data came from immunoSEQ multiplex PCR; TCRdb stores just in-frame clones and leaves some out. The sample holds fewer than 85,000 clones; over 90% are singletons and the top ten take approximately 3%. The junction had 4 bases not matched to a gene; V was cut back by 7 bases and J by 4 bases. There are 15 residues in the CDR3. Germline V gene data show CDR1 as LNHDA and CDR2 as SQIVND (reference sequence). The V and J genes are TRBV19 and TRBJ2-1; 13 bases align to TRBD2. This clonotype was sampled from a woman between 25 and 40 years old in good health. Source material: blood. CDR3 loop: CASNKLAGGYNEQFF. CDR3 sequence (DNA): TGTGCCAGTAACAAACTAGCGGGGGGGTACAATGAGCAGTTCTTC.